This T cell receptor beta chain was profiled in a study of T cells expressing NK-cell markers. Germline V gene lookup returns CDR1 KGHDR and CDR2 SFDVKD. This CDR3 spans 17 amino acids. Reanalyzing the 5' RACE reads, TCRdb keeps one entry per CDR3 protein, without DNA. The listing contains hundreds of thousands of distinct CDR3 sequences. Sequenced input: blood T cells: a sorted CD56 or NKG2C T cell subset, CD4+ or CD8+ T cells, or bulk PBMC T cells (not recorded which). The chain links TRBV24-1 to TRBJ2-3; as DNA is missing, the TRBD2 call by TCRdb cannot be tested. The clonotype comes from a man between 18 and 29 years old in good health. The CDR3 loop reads CATSDPGRAGSTDTQYF.